These 28 T cell receptor beta chains came from one sample sequenced in a study of cytomegalovirus exposure and HLA in healthy donors. Vbeta (60) and Jbeta (13) primers were used in the PCR. Clones were read by immunoSEQ multiplex PCR, and TCRdb kept only the in-frame ones, dropping some. The sample yields 150,000 to 200,000 clones, under 70% seen once. The sample taken for sequencing was PBMCs. These receptors all stem from a young man in good health and CMV-seropositive.

There are a few counts of this clone. The chain carries TRBV20-1 and TRBJ2-7, with D perhaps TRBD2 (6 bases). V was clipped by 4 bases and J by 7 bases, with 11 bases between them. From germline, CDR1 is DFQATT and CDR2 SNEGSKA (reference sequence). The CDR3 spans 11 residues. CDR3 nucleotide sequence: TGCAGTGCTACCAGGACTACGGAGCAGTACTTC. Protein sequence: CSATRTTEQYF.

The chain uses TRBV28 and TRBJ2-5; 9 bases match TRBD1. CDR3 size: 14 residues. Looked up from germline, CDR1 is MDHEN and CDR2 is SYDVKM. After removal of 5 bases from V and 3 bases from J, the junction contained 4 bases not matched to a gene. The CDR3 region is CASSPGQGKETQYF. CDR3 DNA: TGTGCCAGCAGTCCGGGACAGGGCAAAGAGACCCAGTACTTC. The entire variable domain, with the rest obtained from reference TRBV28 and TRBJ2-5, is as follows: DVKVTQSSRYLVKRTGEKVFLECVQDMDHENMFWYRQDPGLGLRLIYFSYDVKMKEKGDIPEGYSVSREKKERFSLILESASTNQTSMYLCASSPGQGKETQYFGPGTRLLVL.

This CDR3 is CASSPPAPRGRTEAFF. The CDR3 DNA is TGTGCCAGCTCACCACCGGCTCCCAGGGGGCGGACTGAAGCTTTCTTT. This chain uses TRBV18 with TRBJ1-1; 8 nucleotides match TRBD1. Germline V CDR1 and CDR2: KGHSH, LQKENI. V shed 0 bases, J shed 5 bases, and the junction held 8 bases outside the gene matches. This CDR3 comprises 16 residues.

This clone was detected a few times. V usage is TRBV28 and J usage is TRBJ1-1, with 9 bases lining up with TRBD1. The CDR3 runs 12 residues. The germline V gene has CDR1 MDHEN and CDR2 SYDVKM. The V segment lost 6 bases and the J segment 9 bases; nucleotides outside the gene matches: 5. The CDR3 DNA reads as TGTGCCAGCAGGGAGGGACAGGGAAAAGCTTTCTTT. Translated: CASREGQGKAFF.

As concerns this clone: At one end the junction does not follow the germline gene, possibly because of a read error. The genes are TRBV7-2 and TRBJ2-7, with D possibly TRBD2 on 5 matching bases. Germline CDR1 and CDR2: SGHTA and FQGNSA. This CDR3 spans 16 amino acids. CDR3 protein: CASSQLRGTVSHEQYF. In DNA form, the CDR3 reads TGTGCCAGCAGCCAACTCCGGGGTACGGTCTCCCACGAGCAGTACTTC.

This clone appeared once. The rearrangement links TRBV10-2 to TRBJ1-1, with 7 bases that match TRBD1. The CDR3 is made up of 17 amino acids. Germline V gives CDR1 WSHSY, CDR2 SAAADI. The ends lost 3 bases at V and 7 bases at J; junction bases unmatched: 17. CDR3 DNA: TGCGCCAGCAGTGAAAGGGGGCCGATATCTGGGTATGGTGAAGCTTTCTTT. Amino acids: CASSERGPISGYGEAFF.

This clone occurred a few times. The chain has TRBV4-1 and TRBJ2-3, with a weak D call TRBD1 (5 bases). The germline V gene has CDR1 MGHRA and CDR2 YSYEKL. This CDR3 region has 14 residues. Trimming removed 4 bases at V and 5 bases at J, with 13 bases between. The DNA for the CDR3 is TGCGCCAGCAGCCTAGGACAAACACAAGATACGCAGTATTTT. It translates to CASSLGQTQDTQYF.

The chain recombines TRBV5-1 with TRBJ2-1; 11 bases agree with TRBD1. This CDR3 contains 20 residues. Trimming removed 2 bases from V and 7 bases from J; junction bases left unmatched: 20. Per the germline V gene, CDR1 is SGHRS and CDR2 is YFSETQ. The CDR3 reads CASSFWTGGYGGELSNEQFF. The DNA for the CDR3 is TGCGCCAGCAGCTTTTGGACAGGGGGCTATGGGGGAGAGCTTTCAAATGAGCAGTTCTTC.

The chain links TRBV6-5 to TRBJ2-7; a weak D match, TRBD1 (5 bases). Germline-derived CDR1 and CDR2 are MNHEY and SVGAGI. The CDR3 runs to 15 residues. V was shortened by 0 bases and J by 3 bases, with 12 bases between the two germline ends. This chain's CDR3 is CASSYSAGMNYEQYF. The CDR3 coding sequence is TGTGCCAGCAGTTACTCGGCAGGGATGAACTACGAGCAGTACTTC.

This rearrangement joins TRBV5-1 to TRBJ2-5; tentatively, D is TRBD2 (6 bases). The J call may be mistaken, given a closer DNA end match to TRBJ2-7. The CDR3 has 17 residues. The germline V gene has CDR1 SGHRS and CDR2 YFSETQ. The CDR3 protein is CASSLASGTGFHNEQYF. The CDR3 DNA is TGCGCCAGCAGCTTGGCGTCAGGGACTGGCTTTCACAACGAGCAGTACTTC.

Concerning this clone: Other DNA sequences in this sample translate to the same CDR3. The rearrangement uses TRBV6-5 and TRBJ2-5; TRBD1 agrees at 8 bases. With V trimmed by 6 bases and J by 1 base, 4 bases remained unmatched. Germline-derived CDR1 and CDR2 are MNHEY and SVGAGI. The length of the CDR3 is 14 residues. CDR3 protein: CASSPDRGQETQYF. The CDR3 nucleotides are TGTGCCAGCAGCCCTGACAGGGGCCAAGAGACCCAGTACTTC.

The genes are TRBV10-3 and TRBJ1-2; 12 bases agree with TRBD1. CDR1 is ENHRY, CDR2 SYGVKD, per germline. V was pared by 7 bases and J by 4 bases, with 13 bases of the junction left unmatched. The CDR3 consists of 17 residues. CDR3 sequence: CAITPGTGGRPPYGYTF. The CDR3 DNA follows: TGTGCCATCACGCCGGGGACAGGGGGCCGGCCCCCCTATGGCTACACCTTC.

The rearrangement links TRBV10-2 to TRBJ1-2; 8 bases align to TRBD1. The CDR3 spans 13 residues. V was clipped by 7 bases and J by 6 bases; unmatched bases: 7. Germline CDR1 reads WSHSY; CDR2 reads SAAADI. The CDR3 region has the DNA TGCGCCAGCACCCGGGACAGGATCGATGGCTACACCTTC. It codes for CASTRDRIDGYTF.

CDR3 in amino acids: CASSLGAENQPQHF. The CDR3 region has the DNA TGCGCCAGCAGCTTGGGGGCAGAGAATCAGCCCCAGCATTTT. The chain links TRBV5-1 to TRBJ1-5; D gene ambiguous. CDR3 length equals 14 residues. Germline V gene lookup returns CDR1 SGHRS and CDR2 YFSETQ. V gave up 0 bases and J gave up 4 bases, with 8 bases separating them.

J is TRBJ2-1 and V is TRBV7-9, with TRBD2 matching 9 bases. Germline-derived CDR1 and CDR2 are SEHNR and FQNEAQ (reference sequence). The CDR3 has 17 amino acids. J lost 6 bases, V lost 3 bases, and 12 bases had no gene match. As DNA, the CDR3 is TGTGCCAGCAGCTTGTCTCAAAGGGGGCGGGAGGGCAATGAGCAGTTCTTC. Translated: CASSLSQRGREGNEQFF. The complete variable domain, with remaining parts taken from reference TRBV7-9 and TRBJ2-1, reads DTGVSQNPRHKITKRGQNVTFRCDPISEHNRLYWYRQTLGQGPEFLTYFQNEAQLEKSRLLSDRFSAERPKGSFSTLEIQRTEQGDSAMYLCASSLSQRGREGNEQFFGPGTRLTVL.

J is TRBJ2-2 and V is TRBV28; a possible D gene is TRBD2 (6 bases). Germline V gives CDR1 MDHEN, CDR2 SYDVKM. The V end was cut by 5 bases, the J end by 5 bases, with 15 bases between. The CDR3 totals 15 residues. The CDR3 loop is CASSPWSGGTGELFF. CDR3 sequence (DNA): TGTGCCAGCAGTCCTTGGTCAGGAGGGACCGGGGAGCTGTTTTTT. The whole variable domain, filled in from reference TRBV28 and TRBJ2-2, reads DVKVTQSSRYLVKRTGEKVFLECVQDMDHENMFWYRQDPGLGLRLIYFSYDVKMKEKGDIPEGYSVSREKKERFSLILESASTNQTSMYLCASSPWSGGTGELFFGEGSRLTVL.

This chain connects TRBV14 to TRBJ1-1; D might be TRBD1 (5 bases). The V end was cut by 3 bases, the J end by 4 bases, with 9 bases between. This CDR3 has 13 residues. Germline V gene data show CDR1 as SGHDN and CDR2 as FVKESK. CDR3 loop: CASSQSGVTEAFF. The CDR3, as DNA: TGTGCCAGCAGCCAGTCGGGGGTCACTGAAGCTTTCTTT.

The CDR3 DNA follows: TGTGCCAGCGGGGGCCACTCTGGAAACACCATATATTTT. It codes for CASGGHSGNTIYF. The V and J genes are TRBV11-1 and TRBJ1-3, with a possible D match to TRBD1 (6 bases). V was cut by 8 bases and J by 0 bases, with 8 bases left in between. Germline CDR1 and CDR2: SGHAT and FQDESV (reference sequence). The CDR3 extends over 13 amino acids.

This clone was counted between two and nine times. The chain uses TRBV2 and TRBJ2-7; 8 bases fit TRBD1. The germline CDR1 and CDR2 sequences are SNHLY and FYNNEI. V lost 5 bases, J lost 2 bases, and 5 bases stayed unmatched. This CDR3 spans 14 amino acids. The DNA for the CDR3 is TGTGCCAGCAGTTCCGGGACAGGTCCCTACGAGCAGTACTTC. Its translation is CASSSGTGPYEQYF.

The chain joins TRBV7-9 to TRBJ1-1, with no clear D. Looked up from germline, CDR1 is SEHNR and CDR2 is FQNEAQ (reference sequence). V lost 5 bases to trimming and J lost 6 bases, with 10 bases between them. The CDR3 loop spans 12 amino acids. Here the CDR3 reads CASSTASPEAFF. CDR3 in DNA: TGTGCCAGCAGCACAGCCTCCCCTGAAGCTTTCTTT.

This clone was detected a few times. J is TRBJ2-1 and V is TRBV11-2, with unresolved D. The germline V gene has CDR1 SGHAT and CDR2 FQNNGV. The V and J ends lost 0 bases and 12 bases respectively, with 9 bases between them. The CDR3 spans 12 residues. CDR3 sequence: CASSLDRDLQFF. The CDR3 DNA sequence: TGTGCCAGCAGCTTAGATCGAGATTTGCAGTTCTTC.

The chain is built from TRBV7-6 and TRBJ2-3; 7 nucleotides agree with TRBD2. Per germline, CDR1 SGHVS and CDR2 FNYEAQ. Unmatched junction bases numbered 13, after V lost 3 bases and J lost 4 bases. This CDR3 region has 17 residues. CDR3 nucleotides: TGTGCCAGCAGCTTTAGGTCGGGGGGAGGGCCGTCAGATACGCAGTATTTT. It translates to CASSFRSGGGPSDTQYF.

This rearrangement joins TRBV5-1 to TRBJ2-7; D unclear. This CDR3 spans 14 amino acids. The ends were cut back, 0 bases at V and 0 bases at J, with 7 bases in the middle. The germline gives CDR1 SGHRS, CDR2 YFSETQ. Written as DNA, the CDR3 is TGCGCCAGCAGCTTGGACAGAAACTCCTACGAGCAGTACTTC. This gives the protein CASSLDRNSYEQYF.

V and J are TRBV5-1 and TRBJ2-7, with 7 bases identical to TRBD1. Germline lookup yields CDR1 SGHRS and CDR2 YFSETQ. V lost 5 bases to trimming and J lost 3 bases; unmatched junction nucleotides: 11. This CDR3 is 15 amino acids long. CDR3 loop: CASRSGQPTYYEQYF. CDR3 nucleotide sequence: TGCGCCAGCAGATCGGGACAGCCCACCTACTACGAGCAGTACTTC. The full variable domain, its missing parts supplied by reference TRBV5-1 and TRBJ2-7, is KAGVTQTPRYLIKTRGQQVTLSCSPISGHRSVSWYQQTPGQGLQFLFEYFSETQRNKGNFPGRFSGRQFSNSRSEMNVSTLELGDSALYLCASRSGQPTYYEQYFGPGTRLTVT.

V and J are TRBV27 and TRBJ2-5, with TRBD1 as a possible D gene (6 bases). V was cut by 8 bases and J by 1 base, with 14 bases left in between. CDR1 is MNHEY, CDR2 SMNVEV, per germline (reference sequence). The CDR3 contains 14 residues. CDR3 protein: CASGAMGAQETQYF. CDR3 nucleotides: TGTGCCAGCGGGGCCATGGGGGCCCAAGAGACCCAGTACTTC.

In this sample, this clone turned up a few times. The chain links TRBV7-9 to TRBJ1-1; D is undetermined. V was cut by 2 bases and J by 7 bases, with 17 bases left in between. Germline-derived CDR1 and CDR2 are SEHNR and FQNEAQ (reference sequence). The CDR3 consists of 15 residues. The CDR3 DNA follows: TGTGCCAGCAGCTTAAAGTCTGTAGAGGGAAGTGAAGCTTTCTTT. Its translation is CASSLKSVEGSEAFF.

This clone was detected only a few times. The gene calls are TRBV27 and TRBJ2-3; D possibly corresponds to TRBD2 (6 bases). The germline CDR1 and CDR2 sequences are MNHEY and SMNVEV (reference sequence). The ends were cut back, 6 bases at V and 2 bases at J, with 18 bases in the middle. CDR3 length equals 16 residues. The DNA for the CDR3 is TGTGCCAGCAGATCCGGACGGAGGGGTAACACAGATACGCAGTATTTT. Protein sequence: CASRSGRRGNTDTQYF.

J is TRBJ2-3 and V is TRBV11-3, with TRBD2 matching over 7 bases. V was pared by 4 bases and J by 7 bases, with 17 bases of the junction left unmatched. There are 17 residues in the CDR3. Germline values: CDR1 SGHNT, CDR2 YENEEA. This chain's CDR3 is CASSSPPGSAGMNTQYF. In DNA form, the CDR3 reads TGTGCCAGCAGCTCCCCCCCCGGTTCAGCGGGAATGAATACGCAGTATTTT. Supplemented by reference TRBV11-3 and TRBJ2-3, the full variable domain reads EAGVVQSPRYKIIEKKQPVAFWCNPISGHNTLYWYLQNLGQGPELLIRYENEEAVDDSQLPKDRFSAERLKGVDSTLKIQPAELGDSAVYLCASSSPPGSAGMNTQYFGPGTRLTVL.